Sequencing of this T cell receptor beta chain was carried out in a study of T cell repertoires in cytomegalovirus infection. For the study at large: Selection of CMV epitopes for the study included recently identified HLA-C-restricted and well-studied HLA-B-restricted ones. Based on public TCR beta signatures, there were indications of CMV infection and of a matching HLA type. General study findings and limits: Using cumulative public TCR beta family frequency, the authors identified those who carried CMV together with the relevant HLA. It was HLA-C-restricted CMV-specific TCR beta clonotypes that dominated the response ex vivo.

In the case of this clonotype: The antigen remains unidentified.

MiXCR, applied by TCRdb to the reads, yields one record per CDR3 protein. The sample records fewer than 1,000,000 distinct CDR3 sequences, approximately 32% being singletons. The TCR comes from a human donor in good health (CMV status not recorded). Some clones in this sample may be carry-over from other donors' samples. Sample: cultured CD8+ T cells from PBMCs, taken from culture after CMV antigen stimulation.

The CDR3 nucleotides are TGTGCCAGCAGCGTGGGACAGGGTGGTGGCTACACCTTC. Encoded protein: CASSVGQGGGYTF. V is TRBV7-9 and J is TRBJ1-2; 9 nucleotides agree with TRBD1. Germline V gene data show CDR1 as SEHNR and CDR2 as FQNEAQ (reference sequence). CDR3 length: 13 residues. V shed 5 bases and J 7 bases; nucleotides not matched to a gene: 5.